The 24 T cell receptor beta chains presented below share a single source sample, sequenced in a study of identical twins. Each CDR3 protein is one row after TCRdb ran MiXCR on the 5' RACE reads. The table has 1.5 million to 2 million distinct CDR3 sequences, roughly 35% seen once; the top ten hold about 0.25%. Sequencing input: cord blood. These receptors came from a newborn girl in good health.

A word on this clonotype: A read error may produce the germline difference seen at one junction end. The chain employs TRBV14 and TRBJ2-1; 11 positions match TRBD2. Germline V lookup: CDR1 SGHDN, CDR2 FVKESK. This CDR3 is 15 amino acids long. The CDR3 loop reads CANSQTSGAHNEQFF. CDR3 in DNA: TGTGCCAACAGCCAGACTAGCGGGGCCCACAATGAGCAGTTCTTC.

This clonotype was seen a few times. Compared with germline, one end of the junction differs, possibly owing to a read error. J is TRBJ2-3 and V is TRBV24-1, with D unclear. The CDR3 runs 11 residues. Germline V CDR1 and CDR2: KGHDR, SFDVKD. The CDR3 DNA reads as TGTGCCACTAGCCGCACATATACGCAGTATTTT. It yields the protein CATSRTYTQYF.

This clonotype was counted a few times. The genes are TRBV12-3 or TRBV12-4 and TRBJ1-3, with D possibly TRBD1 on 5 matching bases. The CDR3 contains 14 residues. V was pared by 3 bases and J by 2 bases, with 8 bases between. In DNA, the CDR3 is TGTGCCAGCAGTTTCTCGGGGGCTGGAAACACCATATATTTT. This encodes CASSFSGAGNTIYF.

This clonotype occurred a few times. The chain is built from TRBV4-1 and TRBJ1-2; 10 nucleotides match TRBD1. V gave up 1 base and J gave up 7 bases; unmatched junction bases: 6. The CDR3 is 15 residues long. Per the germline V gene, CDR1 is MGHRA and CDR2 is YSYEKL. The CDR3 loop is CASSQVDRGGLGYTF. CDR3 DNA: TGCGCCAGCAGCCAAGTGGACAGGGGGGGACTTGGCTACACCTTC.

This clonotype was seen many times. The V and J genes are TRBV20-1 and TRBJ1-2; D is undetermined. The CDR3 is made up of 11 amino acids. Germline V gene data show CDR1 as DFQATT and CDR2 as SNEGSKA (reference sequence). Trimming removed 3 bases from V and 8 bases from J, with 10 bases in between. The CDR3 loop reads CSASTGGGYTF. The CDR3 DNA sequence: TGCAGTGCTAGTACTGGAGGCGGCTACACCTTC.

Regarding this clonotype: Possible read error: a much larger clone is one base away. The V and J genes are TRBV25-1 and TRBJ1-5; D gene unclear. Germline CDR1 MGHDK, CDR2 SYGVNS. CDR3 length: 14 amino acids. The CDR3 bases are TGTGTCAGCAGTGAATCTGGCAGCAATCAGCCCCAGCATTTT. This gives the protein CVSSESGSNQPQHF.

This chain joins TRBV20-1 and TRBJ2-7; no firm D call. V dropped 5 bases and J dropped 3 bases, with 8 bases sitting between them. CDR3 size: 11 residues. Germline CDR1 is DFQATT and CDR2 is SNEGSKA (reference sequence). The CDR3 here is CSAQVLYEQYF. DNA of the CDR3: TGCAGTGCTCAGGTCCTCTACGAGCAGTACTTC.

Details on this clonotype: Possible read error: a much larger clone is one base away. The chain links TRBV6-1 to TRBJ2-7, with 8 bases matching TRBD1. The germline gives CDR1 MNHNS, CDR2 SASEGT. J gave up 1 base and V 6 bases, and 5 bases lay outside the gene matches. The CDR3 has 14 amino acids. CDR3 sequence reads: CASRLRDRSYEQYF. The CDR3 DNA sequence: TGTGCCAGCAGACTCCGGGACAGGTCCTACGAGCAGTACTTC.

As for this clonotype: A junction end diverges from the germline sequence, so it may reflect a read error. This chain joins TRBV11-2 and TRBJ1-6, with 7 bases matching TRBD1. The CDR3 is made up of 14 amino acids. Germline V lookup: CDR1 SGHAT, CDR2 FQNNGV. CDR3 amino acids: CASSKTGFRSPPHF. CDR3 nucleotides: TGTGCCAGCAGCAAGACAGGGTTTCGCTCACCCCCCCACTTT.

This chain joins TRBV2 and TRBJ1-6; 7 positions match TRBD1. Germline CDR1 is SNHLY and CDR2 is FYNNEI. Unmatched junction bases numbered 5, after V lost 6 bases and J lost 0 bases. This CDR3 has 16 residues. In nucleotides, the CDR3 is TGTGCCAGCAGCGCCAGGGACAGCTCCTATAATTCACCCCTCCACTTT. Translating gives CASSARDSSYNSPLHF.

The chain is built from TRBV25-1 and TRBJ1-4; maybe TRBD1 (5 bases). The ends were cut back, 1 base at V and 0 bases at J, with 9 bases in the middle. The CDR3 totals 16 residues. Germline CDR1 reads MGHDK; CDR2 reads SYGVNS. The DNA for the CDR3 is TGTGCCAGCAGTGAATTAGGGGCAACAACTAATGAAAAACTGTTTTTT. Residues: CASSELGATTNEKLFF.

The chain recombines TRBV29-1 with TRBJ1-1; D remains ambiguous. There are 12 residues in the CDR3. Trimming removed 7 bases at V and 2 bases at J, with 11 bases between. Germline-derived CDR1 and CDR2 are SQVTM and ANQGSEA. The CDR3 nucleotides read TGCAGCGGGACGGAGGGAAACACTGAAGCTTTCTTT. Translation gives CSGTEGNTEAFF.

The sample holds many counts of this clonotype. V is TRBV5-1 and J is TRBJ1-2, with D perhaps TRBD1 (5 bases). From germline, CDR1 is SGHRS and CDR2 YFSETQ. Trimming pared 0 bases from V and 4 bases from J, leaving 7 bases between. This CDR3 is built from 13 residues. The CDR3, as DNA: TGCGCCAGCAGCTTGGGACAGCCCTATGGCTACACCTTC. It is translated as CASSLGQPYGYTF.

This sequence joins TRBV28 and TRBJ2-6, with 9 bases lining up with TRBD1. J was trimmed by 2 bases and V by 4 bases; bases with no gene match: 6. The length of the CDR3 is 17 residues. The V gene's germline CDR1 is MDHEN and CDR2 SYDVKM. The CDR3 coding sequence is TGTGCCAGCAGTTGGACAGGGGCCCCCACTGGGGCCAACGTCCTGACTTTC. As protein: CASSWTGAPTGANVLTF.

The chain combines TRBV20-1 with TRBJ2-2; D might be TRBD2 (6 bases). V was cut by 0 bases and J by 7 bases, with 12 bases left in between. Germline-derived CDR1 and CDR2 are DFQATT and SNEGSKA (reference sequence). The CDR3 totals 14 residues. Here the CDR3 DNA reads TGCAGTGCTAGAGATGGAGGGTTCGGCGGGGAGCTGTTTTTT. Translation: CSARDGGFGGELFF.

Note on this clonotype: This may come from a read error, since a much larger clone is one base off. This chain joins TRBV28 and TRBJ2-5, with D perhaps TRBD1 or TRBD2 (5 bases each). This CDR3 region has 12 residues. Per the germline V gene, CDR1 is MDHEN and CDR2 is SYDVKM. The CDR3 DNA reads TGTGCCATAGGGACGGTTCAAGAGACCCACTACTTC. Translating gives CAIGTVQETHYF.

Written as DNA, the CDR3 is TGTGCCAGCAGCCTCCGACGGGGGGACCCAGCACAAGAGACCCAGTACTTC. Protein: CASSLRRGDPAQETQYF. This sequence joins TRBV3-1 and TRBJ2-5; TRBD2 agrees at 7 bases. Looked up from germline, CDR1 is LGHDT and CDR2 is YNNKEL (reference sequence). This CDR3 has 17 residues. The ends lost 4 bases at V and 2 bases at J; junction bases unmatched: 13.

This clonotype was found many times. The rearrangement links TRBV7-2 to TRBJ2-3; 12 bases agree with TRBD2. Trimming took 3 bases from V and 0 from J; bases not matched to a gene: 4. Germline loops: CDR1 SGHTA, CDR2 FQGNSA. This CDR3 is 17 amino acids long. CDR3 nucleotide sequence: TGTGCCAGCAGCTTGCGGACTAGCGGGATTAGCACAGATACGCAGTATTTT. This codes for CASSLRTSGISTDTQYF.

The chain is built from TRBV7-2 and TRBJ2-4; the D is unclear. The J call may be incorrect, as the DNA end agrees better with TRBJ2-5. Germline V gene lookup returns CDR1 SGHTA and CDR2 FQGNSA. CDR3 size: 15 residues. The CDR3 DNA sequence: TGTGCCAGCAGCTTAGAAGGACGGACGATGAGGACCCAGTACTTC. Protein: CASSLEGRTMRTQYF.

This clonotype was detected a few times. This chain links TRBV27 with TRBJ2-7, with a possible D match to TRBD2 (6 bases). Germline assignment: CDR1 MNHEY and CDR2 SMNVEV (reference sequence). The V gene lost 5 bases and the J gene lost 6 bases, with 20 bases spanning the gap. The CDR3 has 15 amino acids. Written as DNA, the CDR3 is TGTGCCAGCAGTCCCCGGGGGACTGCGGTAGGCGAGCAGTACTTC. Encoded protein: CASSPRGTAVGEQYF.

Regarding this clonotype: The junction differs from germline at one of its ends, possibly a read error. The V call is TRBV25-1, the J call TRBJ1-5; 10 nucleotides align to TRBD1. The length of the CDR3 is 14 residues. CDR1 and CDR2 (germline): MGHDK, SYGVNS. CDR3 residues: CASSGQGANHPQHF. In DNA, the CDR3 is TGTGCCAGCAGTGGACAGGGGGCCAATCACCCCCAGCATTTT.

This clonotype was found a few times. The CDR3 nucleotides are TGCAGTGCTAGAGTGGTTAGCGGAGGCTCCTACAATGAGCAGTTCTTC. It codes for CSARVVSGGSYNEQFF. V is TRBV20-1 and J is TRBJ2-1; D possibly corresponds to TRBD2 (6 bases). The CDR3 is 16 amino acids. Trimming took 1 base from V and 0 from J, leaving 13 bases between them. Germline CDR1 and CDR2: DFQATT and SNEGSKA (reference sequence).

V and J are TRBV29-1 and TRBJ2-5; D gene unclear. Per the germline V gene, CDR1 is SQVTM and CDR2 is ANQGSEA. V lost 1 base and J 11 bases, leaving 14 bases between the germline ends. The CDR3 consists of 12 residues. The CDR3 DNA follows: TGCAGCGTTGAAGGTCAGGTAGTTGAGCAGTACTTC. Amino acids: CSVEGQVVEQYF.

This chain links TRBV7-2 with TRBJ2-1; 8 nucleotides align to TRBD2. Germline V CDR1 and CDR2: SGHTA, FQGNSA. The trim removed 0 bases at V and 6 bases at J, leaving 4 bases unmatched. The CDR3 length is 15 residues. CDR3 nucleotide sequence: TGTGCCAGCAGCTTAGCGCGGCTAGCGGGCAATGAGCAGTTCTTC. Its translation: CASSLARLAGNEQFF. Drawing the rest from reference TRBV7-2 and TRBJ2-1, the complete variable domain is GAGVSQSPSNKVTEKGKDVELRCDPISGHTALYWYRQSLGQGLEFLIYFQGNSAPDKSGLPSDRFSAERTGGSVSTLTIQRTQQEDSAVYLCASSLARLAGNEQFFGPGTRLTVL.